The next 7 T cell receptor beta chains were all read from a single sample in a study of T cell responses to AZD1222 COVID-19 vaccine. Sequenced by immunoSEQ multiplex PCR; TCRdb stores in-frame clones only, minus some. This table has about 140,000 clones, roughly 92% appearing once. The sample consisted of peripheral blood, taken on day 0 of AZD1222 vaccination. The receptors derive from an adult in good health.

The genes are TRBV30 and TRBJ1-1, with D tentatively TRBD1 (5 bases). The CDR3 spans 14 residues. The V end was cut by 3 bases, the J end by 2 bases, with 13 bases between. The germline CDR1 and CDR2 sequences are GTSNPN and SVGIG (reference sequence). In DNA, the CDR3 is TGTGCCTGGAGGTTTCGGGGCAGAAACACTGAAGCTTTCTTT. This translates into CAWRFRGRNTEAFF.

This rearrangement joins TRBV10-1 to TRBJ2-2; D possibly corresponds to TRBD2 (5 bases). The CDR3 has 13 amino acids. V lost 5 bases and J 4 bases, leaving 8 bases between the germline ends. CDR1 and CDR2 from the germline V gene are WNHNN and SYGVQD (reference sequence). For the CDR3, the DNA is TGCGCCAGCAGTCCAAGCGGCACCGGGGAGCTGTTTTTT. Encoded protein: CASSPSGTGELFF.

This clone was seen only a few times. The chain couples TRBV12-3 or TRBV12-4 to TRBJ1-1, with unresolved D. V was clipped by 3 bases and J by 3 bases, with 8 bases between them. The CDR3 loop spans 13 amino acids. The DNA of the CDR3 is TGTGCCAGCAGTTTCGGCAGAGACACTGAAGCTTTCTTT. Amino acid sequence: CASSFGRDTEAFF.

This sequence joins TRBV9 and TRBJ2-3; maybe TRBD2 (5 bases). The length of the CDR3 is 11 residues. Germline V gives CDR1 SGDLS, CDR2 YYNGEE. Trimming removed 7 bases at V and 8 bases at J, with 11 bases between. The chain's CDR3 is CASGLGGTQYF. CDR3 DNA sequence: TGTGCCAGCGGCCTAGGAGGTACGCAGTATTTT.

CDR3 sequence reads: CASSIGQGYNEQFF. CDR3 nucleotides: TGTGCCAGTAGTATCGGGCAGGGATACAATGAGCAGTTCTTC. V gene TRBV19 combines with J gene TRBJ2-1; D possibly corresponds to TRBD1 (5 bases). CDR1 is LNHDA and CDR2 is SQIVND in the germline V gene (reference sequence). The CDR3 extends over 14 amino acids. The V gene lost 3 bases and the J gene lost 4 bases, with 10 bases spanning the gap.

This chain joins TRBV9 and TRBJ2-5; the match to TRBD1 covers 8 bases. The V gene's germline CDR1 is SGDLS and CDR2 YYNGEE. The ends lost 4 bases at V and 1 base at J; junction bases unmatched: 9. CDR3 size: 16 residues. The CDR3 region is CASSPTVGQGQETQYF. In DNA, the CDR3 is TGTGCCAGCAGCCCAACAGTAGGACAGGGCCAAGAGACCCAGTACTTC. The entire variable domain, with the rest obtained from reference TRBV9 and TRBJ2-5, is as follows: DSGVTQTPKHLITATGQRVTLRCSPRSGDLSVYWYQQSLDQGLQFLIQYYNGEERAKGNILERFSAQQFPDLHSELNLSSLELGDSALYFCASSPTVGQGQETQYFGPGTRLLVL.

V and J are TRBV6-2 or TRBV6-3 and TRBJ2-2; 12 positions agree with TRBD2. V gave up 6 bases and J gave up 0 bases; unmatched junction bases: 11. The CDR3 is made up of 19 amino acids. Germline CDR1 is MNHEY and CDR2 is SVGEGT. The CDR3 loop is CASSRPLAGGFANTGELFF. CDR3 sequence (DNA): TGTGCCAGCAGCCGGCCGCTAGCGGGAGGGTTCGCGAACACCGGGGAGCTGTTTTTT.